There are a few counts of the clone carrying this TCR beta chain. This sample was taken from a study of beta chain features in type 1 diabetes. Reverse transcription of all isolated RNA meant that expressed TCRB transcripts were sequenced. Measured with immunoSEQ multiplex PCR; TCRdb has only the in-frame clones, and not every one. The table has 250,000 to 350,000 clones, more than 9.5% seen once. The CDR3 has 16 residues. Trimming cost V 2 bases and J 9 bases; bases outside gene matches: 11. CDR1 and CDR2 from the germline V gene are MDHEN and SYDVKM. This chain links TRBV28 with TRBJ2-7; 12 bases match TRBD1. Specimen: naive CD4+ T cells from blood. The sequence derives from a woman in her twenties or thirties in good health. Written as DNA, the CDR3 is TGTGCCAGCAGTTTAGGGACAGGGGGCTCCACCACGGGGCAGTACTTC. This translates into CASSLGTGGSTTGQYF.